The clone carrying this T cell receptor (beta chain) was seen ten or more times. Its antigen is not identified. CDR3 length: 16 amino acids. Trimming removed 5 bases from V and 0 bases from J; junction bases left unmatched: 4. Germline-derived CDR1 and CDR2 are SGHTA and FQGNSA. RNA transcripts yielded amplified TCR beta CDR3 regions. Initially, a first-round RT-PCR of the TCR CDR3 employed the HTBI primer set. TCRdb reprocessed the multiplex PCR reads via MiXCR and lists one record per CDR3 protein. The table shows 500,000 or so distinct CDR3 sequences, with more than 15% occurring only once. The source of the sample is a study of T cells in Graves' hyperthyroidism and ophthalmopathy. Uncontrolled infection, other autoimmune disease, pregnancy or lactation led to exclusion. Study-level points and caveats: Stable hyperthyroidism was told apart from ophthalmopathy by a model built on 13 V-J features. Ophthalmopathy, as predicted by the model, came a median approximately 5.9 months after the prediction.

V gene TRBV7-2 combines with J gene TRBJ1-5; 10 bases map to TRBD1. Sequencing used blood. This clonotype was sampled from a woman younger than 30 with Graves' ophthalmopathy. The CDR3 sequence: CASSARDRGSNQPQHF. The CDR3 DNA sequence: TGTGCCAGCAGCGCCCGGGACAGGGGTAGCAATCAGCCCCAGCATTTT.